The rows below give T cell receptor beta chains drawn from one sample of a study of CD8 T cells in Susac syndrome. TCRdb redid the calling of the immunoSEQ multiplex PCR reads with MiXCR, one entry per CDR3 protein. Found here are approximately 120,000 distinct CDR3 sequences, around 94% of them singletons; the top ten hold roughly 0.08%. The source material was CD4+ T cells from PBMCs. These receptor sequences come from a human donor in good health. The CDR3 runs from the conserved cysteine through the conserved F or W. Each record gives: V gene, D gene, J gene, clone size, CDR3 protein, CDR3 DNA. The D gene is left open where the match is weak. Clone sizes are given selectively: once, few, many, or a class where the clone is expanded.

V gene: TRBV2; D gene: .; J gene: TRBJ1-1; clone size: few; CDR3 protein: CATLTDWGTEAFF; CDR3 DNA: TGTGCCACCCTAACGGACTGGGGCACTGAAGCTTTCTTT
V gene: TRBV7-2; D gene: .; J gene: TRBJ1-1; clone size: .; CDR3 protein: CASSLETQALGAFF; CDR3 DNA: TGTGCCAGCAGCTTAGAAACGCAGGCCCTCGGAGCTTTCTTT
V gene: TRBV6-5; D gene: .; J gene: TRBJ1-5; clone size: .; CDR3 protein: CATRATAQTNQPQHF; CDR3 DNA: TGTGCCACGCGGGCCACAGCACAAACTAATCAGCCCCAGCATTTT
V gene: TRBV7-8; D gene: TRBD1; J gene: TRBJ1-1; clone size: .; CDR3 protein: CASSPITGQGTEAFF; CDR3 DNA: TGTGCCAGCAGCCCCATCACCGGACAGGGGACTGAAGCTTTCTTT
V gene: TRBV3-1; D gene: TRBD1; J gene: TRBJ1-2; clone size: .; CDR3 protein: CASSSFGQANLYGYTF; CDR3 DNA: TGTGCCAGCTCCTCATTCGGACAGGCGAACCTCTATGGCTACACCTTC
V gene: TRBV29-1; D gene: TRBD1; J gene: TRBJ2-7; clone size: .; CDR3 protein: CSARGQFYEQYF; CDR3 DNA: TGCAGCGCCCGGGGACAGTTCTACGAGCAGTACTTC
V gene: TRBV2; D gene: .; J gene: TRBJ2-5; clone size: .; CDR3 protein: CASNRVARETQYF; CDR3 DNA: TGTGCCAGCAACCGGGTTGCCCGGGAGACCCAGTACTTC
V gene: TRBV5-1; D gene: .; J gene: TRBJ2-2; clone size: .; CDR3 protein: CASSLQKESRNTGELFF; CDR3 DNA: TGCGCCAGCAGCTTGCAAAAAGAGTCTAGGAACACCGGGGAGCTGTTTTTT
V gene: TRBV29-1; D gene: .; J gene: TRBJ1-1; clone size: once; CDR3 protein: CSVEVRASRAFF; CDR3 DNA: TGCAGCGTTGAGGTTAGGGCCAGCCGAGCTTTCTTT
V gene: TRBV20-1; D gene: TRBD1; J gene: TRBJ1-1; clone size: .; CDR3 protein: CSASPGTANTEAFF; CDR3 DNA: TGCAGTGCCTCACCCGGGACAGCCAACACTGAAGCTTTCTTT
V gene: TRBV7-9; D gene: .; J gene: TRBJ2-2; clone size: .; CDR3 protein: CASSLAASNTGELFF; CDR3 DNA: TGTGCCAGCAGCTTAGCGGCTTCTAACACCGGGGAGCTGTTTTTT
V gene: TRBV6-1; D gene: TRBD1; J gene: TRBJ2-4; clone size: .; CDR3 protein: CASSIQQGLAKNIQYF; CDR3 DNA: TGTGCCAGCAGTATTCAACAGGGGCTAGCCAAAAACATTCAGTACTTC
V gene: TRBV18; D gene: TRBD1; J gene: TRBJ2-1; clone size: .; CDR3 protein: CASSPVQGVYSYNEQFF; CDR3 DNA: TGTGCCAGCTCACCCGTACAGGGGGTCTACTCCTACAATGAGCAGTTCTTC
V gene: TRBV20-1; D gene: .; J gene: TRBJ2-7; clone size: .; CDR3 protein: CSASLRKGSYEQYF; CDR3 DNA: TGCAGTGCTAGCCTAAGGAAGGGATCCTACGAGCAGTACTTC
V gene: TRBV29-1; D gene: TRBD2; J gene: TRBJ2-1; clone size: .; CDR3 protein: CSGVLAGTRNEQFF; CDR3 DNA: TGCAGCGGCGTACTAGCGGGAACTCGGAATGAGCAGTTCTTC
V gene: TRBV5-1; D gene: TRBD2; J gene: TRBJ2-1; clone size: .; CDR3 protein: CASSPRTSGSSYNEQFF; CDR3 DNA: TGCGCCAGCAGCCCCCGGACTAGCGGGAGCTCCTACAATGAGCAGTTCTTC
V gene: TRBV19; D gene: .; J gene: TRBJ1-5; clone size: once; CDR3 protein: CASSIGPNQPQHF; CDR3 DNA: TGTGCCAGTAGTATAGGACCCAATCAGCCCCAGCATTTT